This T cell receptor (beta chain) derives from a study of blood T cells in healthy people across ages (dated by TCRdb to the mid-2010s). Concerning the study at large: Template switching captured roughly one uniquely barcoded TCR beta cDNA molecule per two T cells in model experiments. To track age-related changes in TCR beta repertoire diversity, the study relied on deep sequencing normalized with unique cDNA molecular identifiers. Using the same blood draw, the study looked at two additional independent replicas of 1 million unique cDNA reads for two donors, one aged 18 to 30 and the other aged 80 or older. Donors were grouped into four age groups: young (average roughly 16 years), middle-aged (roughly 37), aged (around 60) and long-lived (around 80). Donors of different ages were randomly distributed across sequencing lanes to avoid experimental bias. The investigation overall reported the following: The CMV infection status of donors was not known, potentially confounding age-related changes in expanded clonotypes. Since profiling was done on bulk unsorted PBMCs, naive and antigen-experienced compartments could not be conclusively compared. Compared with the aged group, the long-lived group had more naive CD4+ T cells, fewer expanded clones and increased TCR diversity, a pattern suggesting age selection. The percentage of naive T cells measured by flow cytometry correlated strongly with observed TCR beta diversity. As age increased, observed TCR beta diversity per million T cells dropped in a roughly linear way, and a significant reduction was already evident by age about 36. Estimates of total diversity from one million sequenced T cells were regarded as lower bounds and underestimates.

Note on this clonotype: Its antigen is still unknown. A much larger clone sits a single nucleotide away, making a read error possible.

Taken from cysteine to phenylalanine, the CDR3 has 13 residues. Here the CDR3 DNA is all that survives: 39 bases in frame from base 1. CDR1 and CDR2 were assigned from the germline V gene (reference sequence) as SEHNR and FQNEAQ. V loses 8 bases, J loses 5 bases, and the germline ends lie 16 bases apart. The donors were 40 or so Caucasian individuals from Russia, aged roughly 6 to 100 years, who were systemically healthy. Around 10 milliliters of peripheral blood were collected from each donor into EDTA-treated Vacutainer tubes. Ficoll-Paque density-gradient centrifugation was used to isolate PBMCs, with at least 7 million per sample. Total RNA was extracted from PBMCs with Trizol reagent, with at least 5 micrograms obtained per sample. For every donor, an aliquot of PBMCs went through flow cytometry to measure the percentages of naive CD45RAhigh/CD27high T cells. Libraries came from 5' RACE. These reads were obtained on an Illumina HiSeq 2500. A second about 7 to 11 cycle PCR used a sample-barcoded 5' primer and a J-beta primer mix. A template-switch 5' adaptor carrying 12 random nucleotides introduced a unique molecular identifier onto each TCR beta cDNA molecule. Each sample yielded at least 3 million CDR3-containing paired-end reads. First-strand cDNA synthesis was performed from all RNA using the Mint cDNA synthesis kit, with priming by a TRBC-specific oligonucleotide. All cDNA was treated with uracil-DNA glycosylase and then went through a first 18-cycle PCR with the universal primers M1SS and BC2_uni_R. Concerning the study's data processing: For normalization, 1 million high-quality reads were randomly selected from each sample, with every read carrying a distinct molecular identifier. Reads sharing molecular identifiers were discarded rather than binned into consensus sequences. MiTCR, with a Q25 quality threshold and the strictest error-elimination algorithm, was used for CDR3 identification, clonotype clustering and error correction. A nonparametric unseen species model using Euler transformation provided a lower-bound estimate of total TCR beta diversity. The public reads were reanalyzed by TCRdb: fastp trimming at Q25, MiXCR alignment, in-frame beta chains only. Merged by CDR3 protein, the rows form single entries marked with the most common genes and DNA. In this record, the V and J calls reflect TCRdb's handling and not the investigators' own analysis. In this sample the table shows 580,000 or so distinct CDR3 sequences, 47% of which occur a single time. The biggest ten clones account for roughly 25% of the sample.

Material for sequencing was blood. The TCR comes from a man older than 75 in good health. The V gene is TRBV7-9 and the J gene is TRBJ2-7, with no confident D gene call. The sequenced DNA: TGTGCCAGCGGCCCCTATACTCAGAACGAGCAGTACTTC. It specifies CASGPYTQNEQYF.